A single sample is the source of the 2 T cell receptor beta chains below, sequenced in a study of blood T cell repertoires in COVID-19. The assay was immunoSEQ multiplex PCR, and TCRdb's table has in-frame clones only and misses some. The sample has approximately 100,000 clones, 84% seen once. The sample comprised peripheral blood. All receptors come from a man aged 55-75 years with acute or convalescent COVID-19.

Here the CDR3 DNA reads TGTGCCAGCAGCTTCCCCATAGCGGGGGGGCGTACAGCCGGGGAGCTGTTTTTT. It is translated as CASSFPIAGGRTAGELFF. The chain is built from TRBV5-6 and TRBJ2-2; 11 bases line up with TRBD2. V lost 2 bases, J lost 6 bases, and 12 bases stayed unmatched. Germline V gene sequence: CDR1 SGHDT, CDR2 YYEEEE. The CDR3 length is 18 residues. Full variable domain (remainder filled in from reference TRBV5-6 and TRBJ2-2): DAGVTQSPTHLIKTRGQQVTLRCSPKSGHDTVSWYQQALGQGPQFIFQYYEEEERQRGNFPDRFSGHQFPNYSSELNVNALLLGDSALYLCASSFPIAGGRTAGELFFGEGSRLTVL.

V usage is TRBV11-1 and J usage is TRBJ1-1; TRBD1 matches 10 bases. V lost 4 bases, J lost 1 base, and 0 bases stayed unmatched. The CDR3 runs 14 residues. Per the germline V gene, CDR1 is SGHAT and CDR2 is FQDESV (reference sequence). The CDR3 nucleotides are TGTGCCAGCAGCTGGACAGGGGGGAACACTGAAGCTTTCTTT. Its protein product is CASSWTGGNTEAFF. The full variable domain, rest sourced from reference TRBV11-1 and TRBJ1-1, is EAEVAQSPRYKITEKSQAVAFWCDPISGHATLYWYRQILGQGPELLVQFQDESVVDDSQLPKDRFSAERLKGVDSTLKIQPAELGDSAMYLCASSWTGGNTEAFFGQGTRLTVV.